This T cell receptor (beta chain) was captured in a study of T-cell memory formation after mild COVID-19. Notes on this clonotype: As yet, its antigen is unknown.

Study outcomes and limitations: Pre-infection memory harbored some responding clones, suggesting cross-reactive memory joined.

Germline V lookup: CDR1 MGHDK, CDR2 SYGVNS. The CDR3 totals 18 residues. V shed 2 bases and J 0 bases; nucleotides not matched to a gene: 5. UMIs and sample barcodes were carried by the TCR alpha and TCR beta cDNA libraries that 5'RACE produced using constant-segment primers. TCRdb analysed the 5' RACE reads with MiXCR anew, one entry per CDR3 protein. The sample comprises nearly 110,000 distinct CDR3 sequences, around an eighth of which are singletons, and 25% to 35% rests with the top ten. Sequenced: PBMCs or a T cell subset sorted from them (not recorded which). The TCR was taken from an adult woman who had mild COVID-19 (a few samples of this study predate the infection). Cell type and time point are not known. V gene TRBV25-1 combines with J gene TRBJ2-2, with 11 bases aligning to TRBD2. The CDR3 DNA reads as TGTGCCAGCAGTGAAGCTAGCGGGAGGATTGCGAACACCGGGGAGCTGTTTTTT. Translated, it gives CASSEASGRIANTGELFF.